This T cell receptor beta chain originates from a study of blood T cell repertoires in COVID-19. Overall study context: Material from acute and convalescent COVID-19 was sourced from the United States, Italy and Spain. From T cells, B-cell-depleted T cells, or PBMCs came the material, which was cDNA or gDNA.

J lost 5 bases, V lost 4 bases, and 2 bases had no gene match. CDR3 length: 12 residues. From germline, CDR1 is ENHRY and CDR2 SYGVKD. In the source study's methods: By means of reference gene primer amplification, nucleated cell counts were estimated. TCRdb's copy holds only in-frame clones and misses some; the assay was immunoSEQ multiplex PCR. V and J calls plus clone size are reproduced from that table; the DNA served to infer D and trimming. Among about 250,000 clones listed, approximately 88% were seen once. The rearrangement uses TRBV10-3 and TRBJ2-7; 7 bases line up with TRBD1. This clonotype was obtained from a woman younger than 45 with COVID-19, enrolled during active disease. The sample consisted of peripheral blood. This CDR3 reads CAISGTGNEQYF. In DNA, the CDR3 is TGTGCCATCAGTGGGACAGGTAACGAGCAGTACTTC.